This T cell receptor beta chain derives from a study of cytomegalovirus exposure and HLA in healthy donors. Study background: Within the Caucasian-associated ancestry cluster were 81% of the roughly 400 genotyped donors.

A word on this clone: Its antigen is undetermined.

CDR3 length: 14 residues. In germline, CDR1 is SGDLS, CDR2 YYNGEE. V lost 3 bases and J 0 bases, leaving 7 bases between the germline ends. The PCR used 60 Vbeta and 13 Jbeta primers. TCRdb keeps only in-frame clones here, not all; method: immunoSEQ multiplex PCR. Of over 80,000 clones listed, approximately 80% are singletons. Whole-study results and caveats: Reports state that TCR beta sequences accurately predicted most subjects' HLA-A and HLA-B alleles. The records held CMV serostatus as the only immune exposure information.

V gene TRBV9 combines with J gene TRBJ1-3; D unresolved. Material for sequencing was PBMCs. This receptor was identified in a man between 60 and 75 years old in good health and CMV-seropositive. CDR3 sequence (DNA): TGTGCCAGCAGCGCCGGGAACTCTGGAAACACCATATATTTT. Its translation: CASSAGNSGNTIYF.